This T cell receptor beta chain emerged from a study of early T cells in non-severe SARS-CoV-2 infection. In the study overall: The input, bulk RNA from unsorted whole blood, was sequenced, and chains were unpaired. Findings and caveats of the study: Missing private and CD4 specificities, VDJdb matching favored anti-spike CD8 responses.

The sample holds many counts of this clonotype. The antigen remains undetermined. Attached unique molecular identifiers marked individual cDNA molecules. MiXCR was run by TCRdb on the 5' RACE reads, yielding one entry per CDR3 protein. The table includes tens of thousands of distinct CDR3 sequences, roughly 9% detected once. CDR1 and CDR2 (germline): SEHNR, FQNEAQ (reference sequence). The length of the CDR3 is 16 residues. V was clipped by 7 bases and J by 3 bases; unmatched bases: 6. The V and J genes are TRBV7-9 and TRBJ2-3; 14 nucleotides line up with TRBD2. Sequenced: whole blood. The clonotype comes from an adult who was a healthcare worker with PCR-confirmed SARS-CoV-2 infection or an uninfected control (not recorded which). This CDR3 reads CASTETSGGVTDTQYF. The CDR3 DNA follows: TGTGCCAGCACCGAGACTAGCGGGGGGGTTACAGATACGCAGTATTTT.